A selection of T cell receptor beta chains follows, all from one sample in a study of T cells in tuberculosis. Method: immunoSEQ multiplex PCR; TCRdb's copy keeps in-frame clones and lacks some. Of roughly 30,000 clones in the sample, 91% are singletons; the top ten hold roughly 2.2%. Source material: PBMCs. These receptors originate from a donor between 10 and 35 years old with latent tuberculosis or without tuberculosis infection. Each CDR3 is given with its conserved first and last residue. D genes are given only for firm matches. The size of a clone is reported for some rows only, either as once, few or many, or as a class for expanded clones.

CASSLSPGLADEQYF TGTGCCAGCAGCCTGTCTCCGGGACTAGCGGACGAGCAGTACTTC TRBV9 - TRBD2 TRBJ2-7
CASSFAVGALSYEQYF TGTGCCAGCAGCTTCGCGGTGGGGGCTCTCTCCTACGAGCAGTACTTC TRBV7-2 - - TRBJ2-7
CASRNRGEAKNIQYF TGTGCCAGCAGGAACAGGGGGGAAGCCAAAAACATTCAGTACTTC TRBV28 - TRBD1 TRBJ2-4
CSVERGTQYF TGCAGCGTTGAACGAGGGACGCAGTATTTT TRBV29-1 - - TRBJ2-3
CASSQVKRGIEAFF TGCGCCAGCAGCCAAGTCAAGCGGGGGATTGAAGCTTTCTTT TRBV4-3 - - TRBJ1-1
CASSPREALGPYEQYF TGTGCCAGCAGCCCCCGGGAGGCGTTGGGGCCATACGAGCAGTACTTC TRBV28 - TRBD2 TRBJ2-7
CASSVNYRALNTEAFF TGTGCCAGCAGCGTAAATTACAGGGCATTGAACACTGAAGCTTTCTTT TRBV9 - - TRBJ1-1
CASSIRKDSRSNAGELFF TGTGCCAGCAGCATTCGTAAAGACTCGAGGTCTAATGCCGGGGAGCTGTTTTTT TRBV7-2 - - TRBJ2-2
CASRTGTSGTDTQYF TGTGCCAGTAGAACGGGGACTAGCGGTACAGATACGCAGTATTTT TRBV19 - TRBD2 TRBJ2-3
CASSLGSGTDTQYF TGTGCCAGCAGCTTAGGGAGCGGCACAGATACGCAGTATTTT TRBV13 - - TRBJ2-3
CATSRGQGEHQPQHF TGTGCCACCAGCAGGGGACAGGGTGAGCATCAGCCCCAGCATTTT TRBV15 - TRBD1 TRBJ1-5
CASSEIQGPVDQPQHF TGTGCCAGCAGTGAGATTCAGGGTCCGGTAGATCAGCCCCAGCATTTT TRBV6-1 - - TRBJ1-5
CASSSGQNQPQHF TGTGCCAGCAGCTCCGGACAGAATCAGCCCCAGCATTTT TRBV11-2 - - TRBJ1-5
CASSRDRITEKLFF TGCGCCAGCAGCAGAGACAGGATTACGGAAAAACTGTTTTTT TRBV5-1 - - TRBJ1-4
CASSQAGRGAYNEQFF TGCGCCAGCAGCCAAGCGGGCAGGGGAGCCTACAATGAGCAGTTCTTC TRBV4-3 - - TRBJ2-1
CASSLTGTGAYEQYF TGTGCCAGCAGTTTGACCGGGACAGGGGCATACGAGCAGTACTTC TRBV27 - TRBD1 TRBJ2-7
CASSSKGGQTETQYF TGTGCCAGCAGCTCCAAGGGGGGACAGACGGAGACCCAGTACTTC TRBV7-9 - - TRBJ2-5
CASSNSDSQETQYF TGTGCCAGCAGCAATTCGGACAGCCAAGAGACCCAGTACTTC TRBV7-9 - - TRBJ2-5
CASSVTLAGATDTQYF TGTGCCAGCAGCGTAACACTAGCGGGGGCCACAGATACGCAGTATTTT TRBV9 - TRBD2 TRBJ2-3
CASSLSRGMGGRNTGELFF TGTGCCAGCAGTTTATCGAGAGGAATGGGAGGCCGGAACACCGGGGAGCTGTTTTTT TRBV27 - - TRBJ2-2
CATSRGGLDSPLHF TGTGCCACCAGCAGAGGCGGTCTGGATTCACCCCTCCACTTT TRBV15 once - TRBJ1-6
CASSPRDPGVYEQYF TGTGCCAGTAGTCCTAGGGACCCGGGGGTCTACGAGCAGTACTTC TRBV19 - - TRBJ2-7
CASSQDRRSGNTIYF TGTGCCAGCAGCCAGGACAGGCGCTCTGGAAACACCATATATTTT TRBV7-2 - TRBD1 TRBJ1-3
CASSLTGNTEAFF TGCGCCAGCAGCTTAACGGGGAACACTGAAGCTTTCTTT TRBV5-1 once - TRBJ1-1
CASTPGFRGYTF TGTGCCAGCACCCCAGGGTTCCGCGGCTACACCTTC TRBV28 - - TRBJ1-2
CASSPDRGFSTDTQYF TGTGCCAGCTCACCTGACCGAGGATTTAGCACAGATACGCAGTATTTT TRBV18 - - TRBJ2-3
CASSFNRGEETQYF TGTGCCAGCAGTTTCAACAGGGGCGAAGAGACCCAGTACTTC TRBV6-5 - TRBD1 TRBJ2-5
CASSLSTGITEQFF TGTGCCAGCAGCTTATCGACAGGGATTACTGAGCAGTTCTTC TRBV11-1 - TRBD1 TRBJ2-1
CASSVTTGGDNEQFF TGTGCCAGCAGCGTAACGACAGGGGGGGACAATGAGCAGTTCTTC TRBV9 - TRBD1 TRBJ2-1
CASSRGTSGRTVSADTQYF TGTGCCAGCAGCCGTGGGACTAGCGGGAGGACCGTTTCCGCAGATACGCAGTATTTT TRBV7-3 - TRBD2 TRBJ2-3
CASSGQGTLSTNEKLFF TGTGCCAGCAGCGGACAGGGGACCTTATCAACTAATGAAAAACTGTTTTTT TRBV9 - TRBD1 TRBJ1-4
CAISGGTSPTNEQFF TGTGCCATCAGTGGGGGGACTAGCCCTACCAATGAGCAGTTCTTC TRBV10-3 - TRBD2 TRBJ2-1
CASSSSPGTGGHREKLFF TGTGCCAGCAGCTCCAGTCCCGGGACAGGGGGCCATCGTGAAAAACTGTTTTTT TRBV5-6 - TRBD1 TRBJ1-4
CASSPLTSGIYNEQFF TGTGCCAGCAGCCCTCTGACTAGCGGGATTTACAATGAGCAGTTCTTC TRBV16 - TRBD2 TRBJ2-1
CASSYLRDSYGYTF TGTGCCAGCAGTTACCTAAGGGACTCCTATGGCTACACCTTC TRBV6-5 - - TRBJ1-2
CASSSEGYEQYF TGCGCCAGCAGCTCGGAGGGCTACGAGCAGTACTTC TRBV5-1 once - TRBJ2-7
CASSWTGVETDEQFF TGTGCCAGCAGCTGGACAGGGGTCGAAACAGATGAGCAGTTCTTC TRBV5-4 - TRBD1 TRBJ2-1
CASTPGLSGNTIYF TGTGCCAGCACCCCAGGACTCTCTGGAAACACCATATATTTT TRBV28 - - TRBJ1-3
CASSPRQANTGELFF TGTGCCAGCTCACCAAGACAGGCGAACACCGGGGAGCTGTTTTTT TRBV18 - - TRBJ2-2
CASSPPGQASNTGELFF TGTGCCAGCAGCCCTCCGGGACAGGCCTCGAACACCGGGGAGCTGTTTTTT TRBV28 few TRBD1 TRBJ2-2
CASRRQGKISNQPQHF TGCGCCAGCAGACGACAGGGGAAAATTAGCAATCAGCCCCAGCATTTT TRBV23-1 - TRBD1 TRBJ1-5